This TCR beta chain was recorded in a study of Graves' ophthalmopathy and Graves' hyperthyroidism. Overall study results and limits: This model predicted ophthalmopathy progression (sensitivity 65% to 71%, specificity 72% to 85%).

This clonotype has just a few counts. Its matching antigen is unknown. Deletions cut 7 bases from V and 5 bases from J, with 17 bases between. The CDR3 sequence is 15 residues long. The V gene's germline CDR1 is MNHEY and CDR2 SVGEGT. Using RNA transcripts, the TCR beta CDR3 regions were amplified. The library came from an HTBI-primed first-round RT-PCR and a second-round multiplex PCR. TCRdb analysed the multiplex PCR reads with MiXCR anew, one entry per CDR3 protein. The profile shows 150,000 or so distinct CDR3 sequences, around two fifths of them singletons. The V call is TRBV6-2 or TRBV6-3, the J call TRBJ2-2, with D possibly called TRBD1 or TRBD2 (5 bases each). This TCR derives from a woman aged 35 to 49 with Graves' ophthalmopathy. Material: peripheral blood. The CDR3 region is CASTYSGRGTGELFF. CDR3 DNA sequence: TGTGCCAGCACCTACAGCGGAAGGGGAACCGGGGAGCTGTTTTTT.